The subject of this entry is one TCR beta chain. The ends lost 3 bases at V and 9 bases at J; junction bases unmatched: 10. CDR3 length: 14 amino acids. The germline V gene encodes CDR1 SGHRS and CDR2 YFSETQ. This sample is drawn from a study of blood T cell repertoires in COVID-19. Overall study: Samples representing acute and convalescent COVID-19 were sourced from the United States, Italy and Spain. T cells, B-cell-depleted T cells, or PBMCs provided the cDNA or gDNA that served as material.

TCRdb's copy holds only in-frame clones and misses some; the assay was immunoSEQ multiplex PCR. The sample records over 75,000 clones, more than 60% being singletons. The sequenced material came from peripheral blood. The chain employs TRBV5-1 and TRBJ2-3; 7 bases match TRBD2. The TCR was taken from a human donor in a cohort sampled during active COVID-19. The CDR3 here is CASSWGGGPDTQYF. CDR3 DNA sequence: TGCGCCAGCAGCTGGGGGGGAGGGCCGGACACGCAGTATTTT.